This record concerns one TCR beta chain sequence. Its antigen is not identified. The data derive from a study of breast tumors, draining lymph nodes, adjacent tissues. Study findings and constraints: Data fit most tumor T cells coming from lymph node, expanding in tumor. Luminal-like breast cancer showed significantly greater tumor-nontumor repertoire similarity than basal-like breast cancer did. The lymph node origin of tumor T cells was framed as consistent with a hypothesis, not demonstrated. Tumor repertoires ranked between lymph nodes and nontumor tissue in diversity, with V and J gene preferences.

Trimming removed 5 bases from V and 12 bases from J, with 14 bases in between. Per germline, CDR1 DFQATT and CDR2 SNEGSKA (reference sequence). CDR3 length: 11 residues. Using its own MiXCR run on the multiplex PCR reads, TCRdb lists one record per CDR3 protein. The sample has under 350,000 distinct CDR3 sequences, about 33% seen once; the top ten hold approximately 1%. The lymph nodes were axillary draining lymph nodes from breast cancer patients. The chain carries TRBV20-1 and TRBJ2-1; D may be TRBD1 (5 bases). This sequence originates from a female donor with breast cancer. Some clones in this sample may be carry-over from other donors' samples. Sequenced material: axillary lymph node tissue. CDR3 coding DNA: TGCAGTGCTGGGAAGGGGCATGGGCAGTTCTTC. Protein sequence: CSAGKGHGQFF.